The 10 T cell receptor beta chains in this list originate from one sample, sequenced in a study of CXCR3-negative and CXCR3-positive naive CD8 T cells. The libraries of TRB cDNA were prepared using 5' RACE with UMI labels. Each CDR3 protein gets one entry in TCRdb, which reprocessed the 5' RACE reads and gives no DNA. Its table records tens of thousands of distinct CDR3 sequences. These receptors lack a known antigen. Study-level results: Relative to CXCR3-negative naive cells, CXCR3-positive naive cells had more hydrophobic TRB CDR3s.

What was sequenced was naive CXCR3+ CD8+ T cells from blood. Subset given: CD45RO-CCR7+CD27+CD95- naive CD8+ T cells expressing CXCR3 (TNR3+). The source is a human donor in good health. Some clones in this sample may be carry-over from other donors' samples.

This chain links TRBV5-1 with TRBJ2-1; as DNA is missing, the TRBD1 call by TCRdb cannot be tested. The CDR3 totals 17 residues. CDR1 and CDR2 (germline): SGHRS, YFSETQ. This CDR3 reads CASSLQRTGQVGNEQFF.

CDR3 in amino acids: CASSRFGTRHNEQFF. The genes are TRBV12-3 or TRBV12-4 and TRBJ2-1; TCRdb reports TRBD2, a call that lacks DNA to check it against. The CDR3 extends over 15 amino acids.

The genes are TRBV28 and TRBJ2-5; no DNA is available, so the TRBD2 call from TCRdb remains unchecked. Germline V gene data show CDR1 as MDHEN and CDR2 as SYDVKM. This CDR3 has 15 amino acids. This chain's CDR3 is CASNERVAQEETQYF.

J is TRBJ2-1 and V is TRBV19; TCRdb names TRBD1, which stays unverified in the absence of DNA. The CDR3 totals 13 residues. Germline CDR1 is LNHDA and CDR2 is SQIVND (reference sequence). CDR3 amino acids: CASSTRQINEQFF.

The chain couples TRBV5-1 to TRBJ2-1; TCRdb picks TRBD1, but there is no DNA to check that call. Germline V gene sequence: CDR1 SGHRS, CDR2 YFSETQ. The CDR3 consists of 12 residues. CDR3 protein: CASSRKGGEQFF.

The chain is built from TRBV20-1 and TRBJ2-1; TCRdb's assignment of TRBD1 cannot be checked, as there is no DNA. There are 15 residues in the CDR3. Germline CDR1 is DFQATT and CDR2 is SNEGSKA (reference sequence). The CDR3 sequence is CSARGDRESYNEQFF.

The rearrangement links TRBV27 to TRBJ2-1; TCRdb names TRBD2, which stays unverified in the absence of DNA. This CDR3 comprises 15 residues. Germline CDR1 MNHEY, CDR2 SMNVEV (reference sequence). CDR3 sequence reads: CASSFSTSGDNEQFF.

This chain connects TRBV7-9 to TRBJ2-7; without DNA, the TCRdb call of TRBD1 cannot be checked. This CDR3 is built from 15 residues. CDR1 is SEHNR and CDR2 is FQNEAQ in the germline V gene (reference sequence). The CDR3 loop reads CASSPHQGGSYEQYF. The full variable domain, rest sourced from reference TRBV7-9 and TRBJ2-7, is DTGVSQNPRHKITKRGQNVTFRCDPISEHNRLYWYRQTLGQGPEFLTYFQNEAQLEKSRLLSDRFSAERPKGSFSTLEIQRTEQGDSAMYLCASSPHQGGSYEQYFGPGTRLTVT.

CDR3 in amino acids: CASSGGWTGQETQYF. The gene calls are TRBV9 and TRBJ2-5; the D call of TRBD1 rests on TCRdb alone, since no DNA is present to check it. CDR3 size: 15 residues. CDR1 SGDLS and CDR2 YYNGEE come from the germline V gene.

This chain connects TRBV25-1 to TRBJ2-5; absent DNA, TCRdb's TRBD1 call cannot be checked. Germline-derived CDR1 and CDR2 are MGHDK and SYGVNS. The length of the CDR3 is 14 residues. CDR3 amino acids: CASSEDRGQETQYF.